The entry below gives a single T cell receptor beta chain sequence along with its context. Its antigen is currently not known. It has no much larger one-base neighbor in the sample; base qualities were not kept. The approximately 39 donors, aged 6 to 90 years, were systemically healthy Caucasian individuals from Russia. Each donor gave ten milliliters of peripheral blood, collected into EDTA-treated Vacutainer tubes. Ficoll-Paque density-gradient centrifugation was used to isolate PBMCs, with at least 7 million obtained per sample. Trizol reagent was used to extract total RNA from PBMCs, with at least 6 micrograms per sample. For every donor, an aliquot of PBMCs went through flow cytometry to measure the percentages of naive CD45RAhigh/CD27high T cells. These data originate in a study of blood T cells in healthy people across ages (dated by TCRdb to between 2014 and 2017). Background for the entire study: In model experiments, template switching captured roughly one uniquely barcoded TCR beta cDNA molecule for every two T cells. To track age-related changes in TCR beta repertoire diversity, the study relied on deep sequencing normalized with unique cDNA molecular identifiers. The donors were split into four age groups: young (average approximately 16 years), middle-aged (39), aged (about 56) and long-lived (roughly 86). To avoid experimental bias, donors of different ages were spread randomly across the sequencing lanes. The study analyzed two additional independent replicas of 1 million unique cDNA reads from the same blood draw for two donors, one aged 18 to 30 and one aged 80 or older.

Taken from the germline V gene (reference sequence), the CDR1 and CDR2 loops are LNHNV and YYDKDF. The germline ends are 14 bases apart after V is trimmed by 1 base and J by 5 bases. From cysteine to phenylalanine, the CDR3 is 16 amino acids long. The CDR3 DNA has 48 bases and is translated from base 1. What the authors observed across the whole study: There was a strong correlation between observed TCR beta diversity and the percentage of naive T cells measured by flow cytometry. The long-lived group showed more naive CD4+ T cells, fewer expanded clones and increased TCR diversity than the aged group, suggesting age selection. Estimates of total diversity from one million sequenced T cells were regarded as lower bounds and underestimates. Since profiling was done on bulk unsorted PBMCs, naive and antigen-experienced compartments could not be conclusively compared. Because donor CMV infection status was unknown, age-related changes in expanded clonotypes were potentially confounded. Observed TCR beta diversity per million T cells fell roughly linearly with age, and a significant reduction was already apparent by age around 40.

To prepare the library, 5' RACE was applied. Reads for this sample came from an Illumina HiSeq 2500. A second PCR of roughly 6 to 11 cycles was run with a J-beta primer mix and a sample-barcoded 5' primer. A template-switch 5' adaptor carrying 12 random nucleotides introduced a unique molecular identifier onto each TCR beta cDNA molecule. Each sample yielded at least 3 million CDR3-containing paired-end reads. The Mint cDNA synthesis kit, primed by a TRBC-specific oligonucleotide, was used to synthesize first-strand cDNA from all RNA. All cDNA was treated with uracil-DNA glycosylase and then went through a first 18-cycle PCR with the universal primers M1SS and BC2_uni_R. The paper's data handling went like this. For normalization, 1 million high-quality reads were randomly selected from each sample, with every read carrying a distinct molecular identifier. Reads sharing molecular identifiers were discarded rather than binned into consensus sequences. MiTCR, with a Q25 quality threshold and the strictest error-elimination algorithm, was used for CDR3 identification, clonotype clustering and error correction. Lower-bound total TCR beta diversity was estimated with a nonparametric unseen species model using Euler transformation. TCRdb trimmed public reads at Q25 via fastp, called clones via MiXCR and kept in-frame beta chains. Identical CDR3 protein sequences are pooled into one entry, listed with their most common genes and DNA. It is TCRdb's table, rather than the study itself, that gives the V and J calls and clone size. This sample is represented by 750,000 to 950,000 distinct CDR3 sequences; about 55% of them were singletons. The top ten constitute roughly two fifths of the sample.

The receptor was derived from an older man in good health. Material for sequencing was blood. This receptor chain uses TRBV15 and TRBJ1-4, with no reliable assignment of the D segment. The DNA sequence is as follows: TGTGCCACCAGCAGAGTGGAGGGAGGGAGAAATGAAAAACTGTTTTTT. Its translation reads: CATSRVEGGRNEKLFF.